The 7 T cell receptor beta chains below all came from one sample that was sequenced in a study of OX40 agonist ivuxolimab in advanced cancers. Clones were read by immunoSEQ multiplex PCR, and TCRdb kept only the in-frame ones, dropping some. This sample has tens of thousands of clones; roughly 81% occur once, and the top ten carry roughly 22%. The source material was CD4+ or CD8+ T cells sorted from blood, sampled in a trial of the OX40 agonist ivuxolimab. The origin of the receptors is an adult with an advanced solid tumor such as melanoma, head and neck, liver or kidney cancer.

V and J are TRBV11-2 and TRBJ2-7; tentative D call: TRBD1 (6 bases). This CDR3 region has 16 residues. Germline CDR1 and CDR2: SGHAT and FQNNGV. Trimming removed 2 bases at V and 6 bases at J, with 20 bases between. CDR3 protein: CASSLYQGGGGSEQYF. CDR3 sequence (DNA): TGTGCCAGCAGCTTATACCAAGGGGGTGGTGGCTCCGAGCAGTACTTC.

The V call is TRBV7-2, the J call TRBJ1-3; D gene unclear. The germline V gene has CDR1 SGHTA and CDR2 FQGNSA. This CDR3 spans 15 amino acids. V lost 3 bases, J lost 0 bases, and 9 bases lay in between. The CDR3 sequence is CASSFGSSSGNTIYF. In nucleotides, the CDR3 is TGTGCCAGCAGCTTCGGGTCTAGCTCTGGAAACACCATATATTTT.

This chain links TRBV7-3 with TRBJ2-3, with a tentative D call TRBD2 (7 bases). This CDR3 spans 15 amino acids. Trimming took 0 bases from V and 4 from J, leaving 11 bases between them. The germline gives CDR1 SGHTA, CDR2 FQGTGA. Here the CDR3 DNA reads TGTGCCAGCAGCTTAACTGGGGGGGCCTCAGATACGCAGTATTTT. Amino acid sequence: CASSLTGGASDTQYF.

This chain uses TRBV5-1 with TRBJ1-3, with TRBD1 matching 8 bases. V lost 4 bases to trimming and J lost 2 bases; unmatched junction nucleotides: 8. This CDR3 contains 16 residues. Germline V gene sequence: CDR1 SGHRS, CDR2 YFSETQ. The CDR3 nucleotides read TGCGCCAGCAGCAGGGGACAGGCAGCGACTGGAAACACCATATATTTT. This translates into CASSRGQAATGNTIYF. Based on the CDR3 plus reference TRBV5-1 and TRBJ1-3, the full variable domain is KAGVTQTPRYLIKTRGQQVTLSCSPISGHRSVSWYQQTPGQGLQFLFEYFSETQRNKGNFPGRFSGRQFSNSRSEMNVSTLELGDSALYLCASSRGQAATGNTIYFGEGSWLTVV.

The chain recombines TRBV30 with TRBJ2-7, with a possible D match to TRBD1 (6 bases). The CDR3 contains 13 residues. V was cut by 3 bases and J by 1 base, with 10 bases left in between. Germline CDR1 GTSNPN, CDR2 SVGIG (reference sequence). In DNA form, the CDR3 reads TGTGCCTGGAGGGCGACAGGTTCCTACGAGCAGTACTTC. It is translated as CAWRATGSYEQYF.

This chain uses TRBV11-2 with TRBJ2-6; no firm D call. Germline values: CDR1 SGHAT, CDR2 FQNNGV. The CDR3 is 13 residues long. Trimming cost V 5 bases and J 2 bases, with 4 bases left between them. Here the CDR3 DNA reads TGTGCCAGCAGCACGCCTGGGGCCAACGTCCTGACTTTC. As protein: CASSTPGANVLTF. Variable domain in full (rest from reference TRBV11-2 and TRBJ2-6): EAGVAQSPRYKIIEKRQSVAFWCNPISGHATLYWYQQILGQGPKLLIQFQNNGVVDDSQLPKDRFSAERLKGVDSTLKIQPAKLEDSAVYLCASSTPGANVLTFGAGSRLTVL.

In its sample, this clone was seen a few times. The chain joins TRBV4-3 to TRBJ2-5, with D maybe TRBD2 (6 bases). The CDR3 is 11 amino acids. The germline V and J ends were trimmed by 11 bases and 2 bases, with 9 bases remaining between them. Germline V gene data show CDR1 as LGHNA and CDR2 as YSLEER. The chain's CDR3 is CAPSGQETQYF. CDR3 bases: TGCGCCCCCAGCGGGCAAGAGACCCAGTACTTC.